Described below is a single T cell receptor beta chain sequence and its context. The sample comes from a study of shared T cell receptors in the human thymus. This table comes from immunoSEQ multiplex PCR, and its TCRdb copy is limited to in-frame clones, with some not included. The sample consists of 700,000 or so clones, roughly 88% of them appearing once. The CDR3 runs to 18 residues. CDR1 is SGHDN, CDR2 FVKESK, per germline. V was pared by 0 bases and J by 2 bases, with 10 bases of the junction left unmatched. This sample also appeared in a second study, on human thymus T cells.

The sample consisted of thymocytes. The sequence was collected from a girl younger than two with a congenital heart defect. The chain links TRBV14 to TRBJ1-2, with 9 positions matching TRBD1. The CDR3 is CASSQDQTGGHLNYGYTF. In DNA form, the CDR3 reads TGTGCCAGCAGCCAAGATCAAACAGGGGGCCATCTCAACTATGGCTACACCTTC.